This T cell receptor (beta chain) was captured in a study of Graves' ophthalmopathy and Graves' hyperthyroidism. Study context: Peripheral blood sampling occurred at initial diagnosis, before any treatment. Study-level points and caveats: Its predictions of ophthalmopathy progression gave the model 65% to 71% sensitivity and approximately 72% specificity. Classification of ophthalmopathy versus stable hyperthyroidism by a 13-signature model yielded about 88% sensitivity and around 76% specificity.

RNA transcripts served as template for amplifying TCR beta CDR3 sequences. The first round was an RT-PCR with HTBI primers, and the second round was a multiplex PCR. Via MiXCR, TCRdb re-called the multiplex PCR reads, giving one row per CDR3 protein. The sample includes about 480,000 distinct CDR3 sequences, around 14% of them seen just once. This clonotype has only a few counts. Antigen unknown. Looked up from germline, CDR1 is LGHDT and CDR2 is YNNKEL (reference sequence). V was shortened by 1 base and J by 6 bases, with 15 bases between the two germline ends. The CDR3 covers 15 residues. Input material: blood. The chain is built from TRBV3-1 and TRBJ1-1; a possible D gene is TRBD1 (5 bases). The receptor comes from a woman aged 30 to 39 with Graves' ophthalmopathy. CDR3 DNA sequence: TGTGCCAGCAGCCAAGCGAAGGGTCGGGGCGCTGAAGCTTTCTTT. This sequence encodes CASSQAKGRGAEAFF.